This T cell receptor (beta chain) was sequenced in a study of radiotherapy plus CTLA-4 blockade in lung cancer (dated by TCRdb to the late 2010s). Study-level background: Objective responses were observed in 15% to 20% of enrolled patients, and disease control was achieved in around 30%. Overall study outcomes, separate from this receptor: After treatment with radiotherapy and ipilimumab, TCR clones that originated in tumors expanded in peripheral blood. The strongest predictors of response, as reported, were early dynamic changes in blood T cell clones along with a rise in serum interferon-beta after radiation.

The study evaluated CTLA-4 blockade (ipilimumab) given together with focal radiation therapy in patients who had chemo-refractory metastatic non-small-cell lung cancer. A word on this clone: Its specific antigen is unknown. No per-base quality is available; no much larger clone lies one base away.

Libraries were made using the immunoSEQ multiplex PCR assay. Here the immuneACCESS table is served through TCRdb, limited to in-frame sequences with V and J called. Missing clones are a known gap in these copies; in checked studies unresolved V genes cover under half, and the rest lacks a known reason. This sample gives 60,000 or so clones in total; 70% to 80% of them show up just once. The ten largest clones capture roughly 4% of the sample. Specimen: peripheral blood, collected from a patient treated with radiotherapy plus ipilimumab. The sequence came from a human donor with non-small cell lung cancer who had a partial response to radiotherapy plus ipilimumab.

The CDR3 region: CASSARDTSSYNEQFF. The sequence in DNA is TGTGCCAGCAGTGCCCGGGACACAAGCTCCTACAATGAGCAGTTCTTC. The sequence is built from TRBV6-4 and TRBJ2-1; the D segment could be TRBD1, given 6 matching bases. CDR1 and CDR2 were assigned from the germline V gene as MRHNA and SNTAGT. The CDR3 holds 16 amino acids from the cysteine to the phenylalanine. Only the CDR3 DNA stays, 48 bases, in frame from base 1. Deletion took 4 bases off V and 0 bases off J, with a span of 13 bases between the germline ends.